What follows are 17 T cell receptor beta chains derived from one specimen sequenced in a study of T cells in Graves' hyperthyroidism and ophthalmopathy. Authors of the study amplified TCR beta CDR3 regions from RNA transcripts. TCR CDR3 regions were first amplified by RT-PCR with HTBI primers. From the multiplex PCR reads, TCRdb called clonotypes with MiXCR, one entry per CDR3 protein. Of roughly 400,000 distinct CDR3 sequences in the sample, approximately 25% were seen once. The sequenced sample consisted of blood. Source of these receptors: a man over 45 with Graves' hyperthyroidism.

The V gene is TRBV29-1, the J gene TRBJ2-2; 9 positions agree with TRBD1. Germline values: CDR1 SQVTM, CDR2 ANQGSEA. V trimming: 0 bases; J trimming: 4 bases; junction bases outside the gene matches: 6. The CDR3 consists of 16 residues. The CDR3 sequence is CSVEDPGQGPTGELFF. CDR3 bases: TGCAGCGTTGAAGATCCGGGACAGGGCCCCACCGGGGAGCTGTTTTTT.

The rearrangement joins TRBV19 to TRBJ1-3, with D uncertain. CDR3 length: 14 residues. Germline values: CDR1 LNHDA, CDR2 SQIVND (reference sequence). Trimming stripped 7 bases from V and 1 base from J, with 11 bases between. The CDR3 loop is CASTALMSGNTIYF. The CDR3 region has the DNA TGTGCCAGTACCGCCCTCATGTCTGGAAACACCATATATTTT.

The gene calls are TRBV18 and TRBJ2-7; D gene ambiguous. CDR3 length: 14 amino acids. Per germline, CDR1 KGHSH and CDR2 LQKENI. Trimming shortened V by 3 bases and J by 2 bases, and 11 bases separated the two germline ends. The CDR3 is CASSPTRSTYEQYF. CDR3 bases: TGTGCCAGCTCACCGACTCGGAGTACCTACGAGCAGTACTTC.

In its sample, this clonotype was seen many times. This sequence joins TRBV7-9 and TRBJ2-1; 10 bases agree with TRBD1. V dropped 5 bases and J dropped 4; count of bases not matched to a gene: 5. The CDR3 is 15 residues long. CDR1 is SEHNR, CDR2 FQNEAQ, per germline (reference sequence). This CDR3 reads CASSKRQGAYNEQFF. For the CDR3, the DNA is TGTGCCAGCAGCAAGCGACAGGGGGCGTACAATGAGCAGTTCTTC.

This sequence joins TRBV27 and TRBJ2-4, with 9 bases identical to TRBD1. Germline CDR1 MNHEY, CDR2 SMNVEV (reference sequence). This CDR3 is 16 amino acids long. Trimming removed 4 bases from V and 0 bases from J; junction bases left unmatched: 4. In DNA form, the CDR3 reads TGTGCCAGCAGTTGGGGACAGGGTCTAGCCAAAAACATTCAGTACTTC. It specifies CASSWGQGLAKNIQYF.

This sequence joins TRBV28 and TRBJ1-2, with TRBD1 identical over 7 bases. Germline values: CDR1 MDHEN, CDR2 SYDVKM. This CDR3 spans 12 amino acids. V shed 4 bases, J shed 7 bases, and the junction held 3 bases outside the gene matches. CDR3 in amino acids: CASSYRGRGYTF. CDR3 nucleotide sequence: TGTGCCAGCAGTTACAGGGGACGTGGCTACACCTTC.

The CDR3 reads CASSLKTSGPYEQYF. In nucleotides, the CDR3 is TGTGCCAGCAGCCTCAAGACTAGCGGACCCTACGAGCAGTACTTC. V and J are TRBV7-8 and TRBJ2-7, with 9 bases aligning to TRBD2. CDR1 and CDR2 from the germline V gene are SGHVS and FQNEAQ. This CDR3 has 15 residues. Trimming cost V 5 bases and J 2 bases; bases outside gene matches: 7.

This clonotype was seen at least ten times. CDR3 DNA sequence: TGTGCCAGCACCCGGAAAGTCGTGGACACCGGGGAGCTGTTTTTT. This encodes CASTRKVVDTGELFF. V is TRBV11-2 and J is TRBJ2-2; D unresolved. Germline V CDR1 and CDR2: SGHAT, FQNNGV. The V gene lost 7 bases and the J gene lost 3 bases, with 15 bases spanning the gap. The CDR3 totals 15 residues.

The J gene is TRBJ1-5, the V gene TRBV29-1, with 7 bases aligning to TRBD1. This CDR3 is 13 amino acids long. Germline V gene lookup returns CDR1 SQVTM and CDR2 ANQGSEA. Losses at the gene ends were 3 bases for V and 5 bases for J; bases not matched to a gene: 4. The CDR3 loop is CSVEAGQDQPQHF. The CDR3 bases are TGCAGCGTTGAGGCTGGACAGGATCAGCCCCAGCATTTT.

V gene TRBV5-4 combines with J gene TRBJ2-7; perhaps TRBD1 as D (7 bases). Germline V CDR1 and CDR2: SGHNT, YYREEE (reference sequence). The V gene lost 0 bases and the J gene lost 6 bases, with 10 bases spanning the gap. This CDR3 has 13 residues. The CDR3 here is CASSLVQGGEQYF. The CDR3 region has the DNA TGTGCCAGCAGCTTGGTCCAGGGGGGCGAGCAGTACTTC.

The chain uses TRBV20-1 and TRBJ2-3, with D unclear. Germline loops: CDR1 DFQATT, CDR2 SNEGSKA (reference sequence). The CDR3 runs 10 residues. Between the trimmed V and J ends, which lost 6 bases and 2 bases, there was a span of 3 bases. CDR3 region: CSAFTDTQYF. The DNA of the CDR3 is TGCAGTGCCTTCACAGATACGCAGTATTTT.

This clonotype was seen repeatedly, ten times or more. The chain recombines TRBV18 with TRBJ2-2; D unclear. Germline V gene data show CDR1 as KGHSH and CDR2 as LQKENI. The V gene lost 1 base and the J gene lost 0 bases, with 15 bases spanning the gap. The CDR3 sequence is 18 residues long. CDR3 DNA: TGTGCCAGCTCACCACGGCAGGCGGCAGGTTCGAACACCGGGGAGCTGTTTTTT. It encodes CASSPRQAAGSNTGELFF. The whole variable domain, remainder taken from reference TRBV18 and TRBJ2-2, is NAGVMQNPRHLVRRRGQEARLRCSPMKGHSHVYWYRQLPEEGLKFMVYLQKENIIDESGMPKERFSAEFPKEGPSILRIQQVVRGDSAAYFCASSPRQAAGSNTGELFFGEGSRLTVL.

This clonotype was counted only a few times. This chain joins TRBV18 and TRBJ2-2, with 7 bases fitting TRBD2. Germline V gene sequence: CDR1 KGHSH, CDR2 LQKENI. The V segment lost 2 bases and the J segment 3 bases; nucleotides outside the gene matches: 3. CDR3 length equals 15 residues. As DNA, the CDR3 is TGTGCCAGCTCACCAGCTAGCGGATACACCGGGGAGCTGTTTTTT. Amino acid sequence: CASSPASGYTGELFF.

The rearrangement links TRBV10-3 to TRBJ2-1, with TRBD1 matching 7 bases. Germline V gene lookup returns CDR1 ENHRY and CDR2 SYGVKD. The CDR3 runs 16 residues. Unmatched junction bases numbered 13, after V lost 4 bases and J lost 7 bases. The CDR3 DNA follows: TGTGCCATCAGTGCGACGGAAACCGGGACAGTAAATGAGCAGTTCTTC. This codes for CAISATETGTVNEQFF.

This clonotype was counted at least ten times. The rearrangement joins TRBV24-1 to TRBJ2-1; 11 bases fit TRBD2. Germline V gene sequence: CDR1 KGHDR, CDR2 SFDVKD. The CDR3 extends over 15 amino acids. V was clipped by 2 bases and J by 7 bases; unmatched bases: 3. The CDR3 protein is CATSDSSSGRNEQFF. CDR3 bases: TGTGCCACCAGTGATTCCTCTAGCGGGAGGAATGAGCAGTTCTTC.

This clonotype showed up just a few times. This rearrangement joins TRBV6-1 to TRBJ1-1; D not certain. Trimming took 10 bases from V and 2 from J, leaving 14 bases between them. CDR1 is MNHNS and CDR2 is SASEGT in the germline V gene. CDR3 length: 13 amino acids. As DNA, the CDR3 is TGTGCCATCGGACTTTTCCCCAACACTGAAGCTTTCTTT. Translation gives CAIGLFPNTEAFF.

This clonotype was observed a handful of times. One end of the junction varies from germline; a read error may be responsible. The chain combines TRBV7-9 with TRBJ2-2, with D uncertain. This CDR3 is 11 amino acids long. Germline-derived CDR1 and CDR2 are SEHNR and FQNEAQ (reference sequence). CDR3 sequence reads: CAGSSTGELFF. CDR3 in DNA: TGTGCCGGCAGTTCAACAGGGGAGCTGTTTTTT.